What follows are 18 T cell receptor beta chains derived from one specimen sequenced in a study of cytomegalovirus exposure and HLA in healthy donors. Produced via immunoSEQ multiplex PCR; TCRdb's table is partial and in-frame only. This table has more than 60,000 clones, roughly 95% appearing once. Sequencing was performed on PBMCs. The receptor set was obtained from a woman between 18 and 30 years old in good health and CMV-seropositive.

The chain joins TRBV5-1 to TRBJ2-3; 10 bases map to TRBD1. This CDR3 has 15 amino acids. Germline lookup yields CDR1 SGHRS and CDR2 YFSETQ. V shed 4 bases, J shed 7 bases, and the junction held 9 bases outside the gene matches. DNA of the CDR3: TGCGCCAGCAGCAAGACAGGGGGCGCAGTTTATACGCAGTATTTT. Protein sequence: CASSKTGGAVYTQYF.

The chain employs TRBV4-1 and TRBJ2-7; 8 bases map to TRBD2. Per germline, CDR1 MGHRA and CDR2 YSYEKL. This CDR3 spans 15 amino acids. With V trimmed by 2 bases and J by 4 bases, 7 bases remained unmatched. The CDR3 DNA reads TGCGCCAGCAGCCAATCCCGGGAGGGCGTGTACGAGCAGTACTTC. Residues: CASSQSREGVYEQYF.

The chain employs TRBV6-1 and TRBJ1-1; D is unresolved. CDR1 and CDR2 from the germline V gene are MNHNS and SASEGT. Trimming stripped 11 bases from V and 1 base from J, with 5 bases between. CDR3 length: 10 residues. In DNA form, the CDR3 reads TGTGCCTTATCGAACACTGAAGCTTTCTTT. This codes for CALSNTEAFF.

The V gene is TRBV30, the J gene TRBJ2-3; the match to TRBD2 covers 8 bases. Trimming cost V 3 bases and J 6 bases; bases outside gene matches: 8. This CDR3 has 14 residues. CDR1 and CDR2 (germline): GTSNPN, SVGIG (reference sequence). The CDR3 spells CAWSSGGGADTQYF. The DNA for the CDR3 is TGTGCCTGGAGCTCGGGGGGGGGCGCGGATACGCAGTATTTT.

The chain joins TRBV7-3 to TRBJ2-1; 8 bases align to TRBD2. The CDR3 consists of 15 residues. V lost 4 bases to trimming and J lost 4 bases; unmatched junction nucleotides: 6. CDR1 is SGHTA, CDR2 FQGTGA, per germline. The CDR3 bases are TGTGCCAGCAGCTCCTACCCGGGAGGGTACAATGAGCAGTTCTTC. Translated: CASSSYPGGYNEQFF.

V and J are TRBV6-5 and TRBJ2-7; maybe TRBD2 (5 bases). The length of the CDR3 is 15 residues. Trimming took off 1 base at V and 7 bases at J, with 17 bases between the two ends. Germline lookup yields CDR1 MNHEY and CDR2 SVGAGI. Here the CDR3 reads CASSYLASQLREQYF. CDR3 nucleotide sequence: TGTGCCAGCAGTTACTTAGCGTCCCAACTTCGTGAGCAGTACTTC.

CDR3 residues: CASSSGQGSRNEQFF. Here the CDR3 DNA reads TGTGCCAGCAGTTCGGGACAGGGAAGTCGCAATGAGCAGTTCTTC. The chain has TRBV6-5 and TRBJ2-1, with TRBD1 identical over 9 bases. CDR3 size: 15 residues. CDR1 MNHEY and CDR2 SVGAGI come from the germline V gene. Unmatched junction bases numbered 7, after V lost 4 bases and J lost 6 bases.

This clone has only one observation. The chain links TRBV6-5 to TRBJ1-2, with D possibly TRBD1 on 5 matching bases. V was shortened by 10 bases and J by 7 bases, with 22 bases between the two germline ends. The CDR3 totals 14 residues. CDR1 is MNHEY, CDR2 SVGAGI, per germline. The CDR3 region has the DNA TGTGCCACTTCAGGGTTTAAAGAGTTGGGTGGCTACACCTTC. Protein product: CATSGFKELGGYTF.

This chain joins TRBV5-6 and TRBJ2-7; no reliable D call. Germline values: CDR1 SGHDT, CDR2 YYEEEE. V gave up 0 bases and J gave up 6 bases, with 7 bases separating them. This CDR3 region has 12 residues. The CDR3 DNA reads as TGTGCCAGCAGCTTGGAACAGATCGAGCAGTACTTC. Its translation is CASSLEQIEQYF.

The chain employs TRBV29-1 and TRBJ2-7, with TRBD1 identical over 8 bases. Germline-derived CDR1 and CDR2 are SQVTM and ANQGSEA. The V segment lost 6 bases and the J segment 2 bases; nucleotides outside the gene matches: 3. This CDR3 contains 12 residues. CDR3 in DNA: TGCAGCGTGTTGGGACAGGCCTACGAGCAGTACTTC. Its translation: CSVLGQAYEQYF.

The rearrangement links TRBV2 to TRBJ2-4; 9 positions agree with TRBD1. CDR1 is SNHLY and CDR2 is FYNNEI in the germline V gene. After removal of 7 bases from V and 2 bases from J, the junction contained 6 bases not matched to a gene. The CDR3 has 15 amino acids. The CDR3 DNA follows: TGTGCCAGCAATGAGGACAGGGGTCCCAAAAACATTCAGTACTTC. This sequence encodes CASNEDRGPKNIQYF.

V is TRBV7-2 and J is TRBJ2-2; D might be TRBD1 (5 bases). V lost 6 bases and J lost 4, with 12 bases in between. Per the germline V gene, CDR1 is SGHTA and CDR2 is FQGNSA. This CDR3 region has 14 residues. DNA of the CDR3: TGTGCCAGCAGAAATGCCCAGGGCACCGGGGAGCTGTTTTTT. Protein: CASRNAQGTGELFF. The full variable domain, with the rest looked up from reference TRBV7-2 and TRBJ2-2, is GAGVSQSPSNKVTEKGKDVELRCDPISGHTALYWYRQSLGQGLEFLIYFQGNSAPDKSGLPSDRFSAERTGGSVSTLTIQRTQQEDSAVYLCASRNAQGTGELFFGEGSRLTVL.

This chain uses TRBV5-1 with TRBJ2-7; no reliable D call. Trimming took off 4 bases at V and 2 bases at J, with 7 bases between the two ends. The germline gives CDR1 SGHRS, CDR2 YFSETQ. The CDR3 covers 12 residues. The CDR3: CASSDDTYEQYF. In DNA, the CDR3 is TGCGCCAGCAGCGACGACACCTACGAGCAGTACTTC.

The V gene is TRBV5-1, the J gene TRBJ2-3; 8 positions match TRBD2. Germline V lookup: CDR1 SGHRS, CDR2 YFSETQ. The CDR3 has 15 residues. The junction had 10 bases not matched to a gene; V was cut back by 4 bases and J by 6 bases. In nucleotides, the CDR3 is TGCGCCAGCAGCGCGGGACTAGTTAGGTGGGATACGCAGTATTTT. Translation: CASSAGLVRWDTQYF.

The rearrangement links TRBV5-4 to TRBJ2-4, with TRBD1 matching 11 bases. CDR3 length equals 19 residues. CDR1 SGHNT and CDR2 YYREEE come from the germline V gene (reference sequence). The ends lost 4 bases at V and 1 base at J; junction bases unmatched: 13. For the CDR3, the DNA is TGTGCCAGCAGCGCCCGGTGGACAGGGGGCAGTGAGGCCAAAAACATTCAGTACTTC. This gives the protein CASSARWTGGSEAKNIQYF.

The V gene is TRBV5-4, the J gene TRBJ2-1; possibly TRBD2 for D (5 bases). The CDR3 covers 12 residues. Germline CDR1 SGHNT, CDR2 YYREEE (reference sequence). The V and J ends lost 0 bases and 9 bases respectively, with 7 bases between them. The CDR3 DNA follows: TGTGCCAGCAGCTTGGATGGGAGTGAGCAGTTCTTC. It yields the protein CASSLDGSEQFF.

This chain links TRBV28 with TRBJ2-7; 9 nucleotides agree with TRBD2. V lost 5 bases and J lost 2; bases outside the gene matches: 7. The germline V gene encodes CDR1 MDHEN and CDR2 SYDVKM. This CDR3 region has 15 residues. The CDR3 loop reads CASSEAGGRPYEQYF. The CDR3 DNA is TGTGCCAGCAGTGAAGCGGGAGGTCGACCCTACGAGCAGTACTTC.

The DNA for the CDR3 is TGCGCCAGCAGCTTCGGGGTTAGTGGAAACACCATATATTTT. Amino acid sequence: CASSFGVSGNTIYF. This chain uses TRBV5-1 with TRBJ1-3; no definite D call. V lost 2 bases to trimming and J lost 3 bases, with 9 bases between them. This CDR3 has 14 amino acids. Germline V gene sequence: CDR1 SGHRS, CDR2 YFSETQ.